The 27 T cell receptor beta chains below come from one sample, sequenced in a study of T-cell reconstitution after alpha-beta-depleted transplantation in children. For TCRbeta, the library was prepared with unique molecular identifiers. TCRdb redid the calling of the PCR reads with MiXCR, one entry per CDR3 protein. The table shows approximately 240,000 distinct CDR3 sequences, with about a tenth occurring only once. Sequences were derived from PBMCs, sampled before TCRalphabeta/CD19-depleted stem cell transplant. These receptors were obtained from a child younger than two with acute myeloid leukemia, due to receive a stem cell transplant.

This clonotype was counted many times. This chain connects TRBV6-5 to TRBJ2-2; no definite D call. The germline CDR1 and CDR2 sequences are MNHEY and SVGAGI. V gave up 1 base and J gave up 7 bases, with 4 bases separating them. CDR3 size: 12 residues. The CDR3 spells CASSYWSGELFF. The CDR3 DNA reads as TGTGCCAGCAGTTACTGGAGCGGGGAGCTGTTTTTT.

This clonotype was found many times. The rearrangement joins TRBV12-3 or TRBV12-4 to TRBJ1-2; the D is unclear. V shed 8 bases and J shed 3 bases, with 13 bases lying between them. The CDR3 sequence is 13 residues long. CDR3 sequence: CASGLEVYYGYTF. As DNA, the CDR3 is TGTGCCAGCGGATTAGAGGTGTACTATGGCTACACCTTC.

With regard to this clonotype: This may arise from a read error, as a much more abundant clone is one base away. CDR3 loop: CASSQVNEQYF. The CDR3 DNA reads as TGTGCCAGCAGCCAGGTCAACGAGCAGTACTTC. The chain couples TRBV6-2 or TRBV6-3 to TRBJ2-7, with unresolved D. Germline loops: CDR1 MNHEY, CDR2 SVGEGT. The CDR3 is 11 residues long. Trimming removed 6 bases from V and 5 bases from J, with 8 bases in between.

The chain employs TRBV12-3 or TRBV12-4 and TRBJ1-1; D remains ambiguous. The CDR3 has 15 amino acids. V was cut by 6 bases and J by 4 bases, with 18 bases left in between. Here the CDR3 DNA reads TGTGCCAGCAGCGCAAGATTCGAGGAGGGCACTGAAGCTTTCTTT. It translates to CASSARFEEGTEAFF.

This clonotype was observed many times. The chain recombines TRBV12-3 or TRBV12-4 with TRBJ2-1; 12 bases fit TRBD2. The CDR3 is 15 residues long. With V trimmed by 5 bases and J by 5 bases, 4 bases remained unmatched. This CDR3 is CASSRTSGENNEQFF. The CDR3 coding sequence is TGTGCCAGCAGTCGGACTAGCGGGGAGAACAATGAGCAGTTCTTC.

J is TRBJ2-2 and V is TRBV4-3, with 7 positions matching TRBD2. Trimming removed 9 bases from V and 3 bases from J; junction bases left unmatched: 13. Germline V lookup: CDR1 LGHNA, CDR2 YSLEER. The CDR3 consists of 16 residues. CDR3 DNA sequence: TGCGCCAGTAAAGGGAGTCGTGGGAGGGACACCGGGGAGCTGTTTTTT. Its protein product is CASKGSRGRDTGELFF.

The chain recombines TRBV7-2 with TRBJ2-2; 8 bases map to TRBD2. The CDR3 runs to 16 residues. The V segment lost 5 bases and the J segment 1 base; nucleotides outside the gene matches: 6. Per germline, CDR1 SGHTA and CDR2 FQGNSA. CDR3 loop: CASSRLAHQNTGELFF. As DNA, the CDR3 is TGTGCCAGCAGCAGACTAGCGCATCAGAACACCGGGGAGCTGTTTTTT.

The J gene is TRBJ2-3, the V gene TRBV2; D not resolved. The CDR3 contains 16 residues. The V end lost 1 base, the J end lost 3 bases, and 14 bases lay between the germline ends. Germline V CDR1 and CDR2: SNHLY, FYNNEI. DNA of the CDR3: TGTGCCAGCAGTGAAGTGGGCCCCCTAATAACAGATACGCAGTATTTT. Translating gives CASSEVGPLITDTQYF.

Many counts were recorded for this clonotype. V gene TRBV20-1 combines with J gene TRBJ2-3; tentatively, D is TRBD1 (5 bases). The CDR3 consists of 13 residues. The germline V gene has CDR1 DFQATT and CDR2 SNEGSKA (reference sequence). Trimming pared 0 bases from V and 1 base from J, leaving 5 bases between. DNA for the CDR3: TGCAGTGCTAGAGAACAGGGCACAGATACGCAGTATTTT. It translates to CSAREQGTDTQYF.

Ten or more counts support this clonotype. The J gene is TRBJ2-1, the V gene TRBV20-1, with 8 bases aligning to TRBD2. This CDR3 is 15 amino acids long. Trimming at V came to 3 bases and at J to 4 bases, leaving 8 bases not matched to a gene. CDR1 and CDR2 from the germline V gene are DFQATT and SNEGSKA (reference sequence). Here the CDR3 reads CSASRVGGGYNEQFF. The CDR3 bases are TGCAGTGCTAGCCGGGTCGGCGGGGGGTACAATGAGCAGTTCTTC.

This clonotype was recorded many times. The J gene is TRBJ1-2, the V gene TRBV27; 10 bases agree with TRBD1. This CDR3 spans 15 amino acids. From germline, CDR1 is MNHEY and CDR2 SMNVEV (reference sequence). V dropped 2 bases and J dropped 8; count of bases not matched to a gene: 8. The CDR3 coding sequence is TGTGCCAGCAGTTTAAGTAGACAGGGGGCGGGGGGCTACACCTTC. Protein: CASSLSRQGAGGYTF.

This clonotype was seen many times. One end of the junction fails to match germline, which may point to a read error. The chain couples TRBV2 to TRBJ2-1, with 8 bases that match TRBD2. Per the germline V gene, CDR1 is SNHLY and CDR2 is FYNNEI. The CDR3 contains 13 residues. The CDR3, as DNA: TGTGCCAGCAGATACACGCCGGGTGGACTAGCCCTCTTC. It is translated as CASRYTPGGLALF.

This clonotype showed up many times. The chain joins TRBV6-6 to TRBJ1-1, with TRBD1 matching over 7 bases. V was pared by 6 bases and J by 4 bases, with 14 bases of the junction left unmatched. This CDR3 spans 16 amino acids. Germline CDR1 is MNHNY and CDR2 is SVGAGI (reference sequence). This CDR3 is CASRDDTNRGGTEAFF. CDR3 sequence (DNA): TGTGCCAGCAGGGATGATACAAACAGGGGTGGCACTGAAGCTTTCTTT.

There are many counts of this clonotype. Given a much more abundant clone one base away, this may be a read error. The rearrangement links TRBV5-1 to TRBJ2-1, with 8 bases fitting TRBD2. This CDR3 spans 13 amino acids. With 6 bases clipped from V and 5 bases from J, the junction kept 4 bases outside the gene matches. Germline loops: CDR1 SGHRS, CDR2 YFSETQ. The CDR3 is CASILAGNNEQFF. The DNA of the CDR3 is TGCGCCAGCATATTAGCGGGGAACAATGAGCAGTTCTTC.

This clonotype was found a few times. The chain links TRBV16 to TRBJ1-1; 7 nucleotides agree with TRBD1. The CDR3 extends over 13 amino acids. The V and J ends lost 0 bases and 14 bases, in that order; junction bases with no gene match: 9. CDR1 is KGHSY and CDR2 is FQNENV in the germline V gene. CDR3 region: CASSQSDRAGGFF. CDR3 in DNA: TGTGCCAGCAGCCAATCGGATAGGGCAGGGGGGTTCTTT.

This clonotype appeared many times. J is TRBJ2-5 and V is TRBV5-1, with 8 bases that match TRBD1. Germline CDR1 SGHRS, CDR2 YFSETQ. The CDR3 spans 16 residues. J lost 0 bases, V lost 4 bases, and 8 bases had no gene match. The CDR3 region is CASSARDRLYQETQYF. The CDR3 DNA reads as TGCGCCAGCAGCGCCCGGGACAGGCTGTACCAAGAGACCCAGTACTTC.

The sample holds many counts of this clonotype. V and J are TRBV7-2 and TRBJ1-1, with D unresolved. Germline V CDR1 and CDR2: SGHTA, FQGNSA. The CDR3 extends over 12 amino acids. Trimming pared 5 bases from V and 5 bases from J, leaving 9 bases between. The CDR3 sequence is CASSPRLTEAFF. CDR3 nucleotides: TGTGCCAGCAGCCCAAGACTAACTGAAGCTTTCTTT.

There are many counts of this clonotype. The V and J genes are TRBV7-9 and TRBJ2-7; TRBD2 might be the D (6 bases). Germline CDR1 and CDR2: SEHNR and FQNEAQ (reference sequence). The CDR3 has 13 residues. V shed 1 base and J shed 7 bases, with 11 bases lying between them. The chain's CDR3 is CASSLEVAVEQYF. For the CDR3, the DNA is TGTGCCAGCAGCTTAGAAGTAGCGGTTGAGCAGTACTTC. Combining the CDR3 with reference TRBV7-9 and TRBJ2-7 gives the whole variable domain DTGVSQNPRHKITKRGQNVTFRCDPISEHNRLYWYRQTLGQGPEFLTYFQNEAQLEKSRLLSDRFSAERPKGSFSTLEIQRTEQGDSAMYLCASSLEVAVEQYFGPGTRLTVT.

With regard to this clonotype: With a much larger clone just one base away, this may be a read error. The chain carries TRBV28 and TRBJ1-4; unclear D gene. This CDR3 has 15 amino acids. CDR1 is MDHEN and CDR2 is SYDVKM in the germline V gene. CDR3 region: CANSLIDIGGEKLFF. In DNA, the CDR3 is TGTGCCAACAGTCTGATCGACATTGGAGGTGAAAAACTGTTTTTT.

The rearrangement uses TRBV20-1 and TRBJ2-2, with a possible D match to TRBD2 (5 bases). The CDR3 spans 14 residues. The germline V and J ends were trimmed by 3 bases and 3 bases, with 11 bases remaining between them. The germline V gene has CDR1 DFQATT and CDR2 SNEGSKA (reference sequence). CDR3 in amino acids: CSASSSPYTGELFF. Here the CDR3 DNA reads TGCAGTGCTAGTTCTAGCCCCTACACCGGGGAGCTGTTTTTT.

This clonotype was found many times. This sequence joins TRBV27 and TRBJ2-1; 11 bases line up with TRBD2. Germline V CDR1 and CDR2: MNHEY, SMNVEV (reference sequence). The CDR3 has 15 amino acids. The V gene end was trimmed by 7 bases and the J gene end by 5 bases; junction bases not matched to a gene: 7. CDR3 nucleotides: TGTGCCAGCAACCCCGGGACTAGCGGTAACAATGAGCAGTTCTTC. It encodes CASNPGTSGNNEQFF.

The sample holds many counts of this clonotype. The genes are TRBV12-3 or TRBV12-4 and TRBJ2-5; D is undetermined. Trimming shortened V by 6 bases and J by 5 bases, and 7 bases separated the two germline ends. This CDR3 has 11 amino acids. CDR3 in DNA: TGTGCCAGCAGCTTTATGGAGACCCAGTACTTC. It is translated as CASSFMETQYF.

Many counts were recorded for this clonotype. The rearrangement uses TRBV19 and TRBJ2-2; 9 nucleotides agree with TRBD2. Trimming removed 4 bases from V and 4 bases from J; junction bases left unmatched: 7. The germline V gene encodes CDR1 LNHDA and CDR2 SQIVND (reference sequence). This CDR3 has 16 amino acids. The chain's CDR3 is CASSTASGILTGELFF. The DNA for the CDR3 is TGTGCCAGTAGTACGGCTAGCGGGATCCTCACCGGGGAGCTGTTTTTT.

This clonotype was recorded many times. J is TRBJ1-5 and V is TRBV6-5; 7 bases match TRBD1. Trimming at V came to 4 bases and at J to 4 bases, leaving 7 bases not matched to a gene. The CDR3 runs 15 residues. Germline V gene lookup returns CDR1 MNHEY and CDR2 SVGAGI. The CDR3 region has the DNA TGTGCCAGCAGTTTCTCCACAGGGGTGAATCAGCCCCAGCATTTT. Its protein product is CASSFSTGVNQPQHF.

Many counts were recorded for this clonotype. The V and J genes are TRBV20-1 and TRBJ2-7; 12 nucleotides match TRBD1. CDR1 DFQATT and CDR2 SNEGSKA come from the germline V gene (reference sequence). Unmatched junction bases numbered 3, after V lost 6 bases and J lost 3 bases. The CDR3 is 13 amino acids. The CDR3 DNA reads TGCAGTGCCGGGACAGGGGGCAACTACGAGCAGTACTTC. Protein sequence: CSAGTGGNYEQYF.

This chain joins TRBV20-1 and TRBJ2-7; D remains unclear. The germline V and J ends were trimmed by 1 base and 6 bases, with 16 bases remaining between them. Germline V gene sequence: CDR1 DFQATT, CDR2 SNEGSKA (reference sequence). The CDR3 sequence is 14 residues long. CDR3 amino acids: CSARASGDASEQYF. Here the CDR3 DNA reads TGCAGTGCTAGAGCCTCGGGTGATGCTTCCGAGCAGTACTTC.

Ten or more counts support this clonotype. This sequence joins TRBV15 and TRBJ2-7; D unclear. Per germline, CDR1 LNHNV and CDR2 YYDKDF (reference sequence). V was trimmed by 5 bases and J by 4 bases, leaving 12 bases between them. The CDR3 totals 13 residues. The CDR3 reads CATSPRVNYEQYF. As DNA, the CDR3 is TGTGCCACCAGCCCTCGGGTGAATTACGAGCAGTACTTC.